This T cell receptor beta chain was recovered during a study of shared clonotypes between healthy human individuals. This clone occurred a few times. Some clones are missing from TCRdb's copy, which holds only in-frame ones; the method was immunoSEQ multiplex PCR. The table shows about 710,000 clones, with over 55% occurring only once. The CDR3 runs to 16 residues. Germline lookup yields CDR1 LGHNA and CDR2 YNFKEQ. This TCR was sampled from a woman in her twenties or thirties in good health. The sample consisted of memory CD4+ T cells sorted from blood. Subset defined: CD45RA-negative fraction. This sequence joins TRBV4-2 and TRBJ2-5; 7 bases agree with TRBD2. The DNA end is a closer match to TRBJ2-7, so the J assignment may be wrong. The CDR3 here is CASSQEGAGDPYEQYF. CDR3 coding DNA: TGTGCCAGCAGCCAAGAAGGGGCGGGAGATCCCTACGAGCAGTACTTC.